One and the same sample provided the 22 T cell receptor beta chains below, sequenced in a study of response to subunit inactivated influenza vaccine. Via MiXCR, TCRdb re-called the RT-PCR reads, giving one row per CDR3 protein. The sample includes fewer than 800,000 distinct CDR3 sequences, around 16% of them seen just once. The sequenced sample was PBMCs from blood, obtained 11 to 12 days after vaccination. Every receptor here comes from a man aged 50 or older who received an inactivated influenza vaccine.

This clonotype has a handful of counts. This chain uses TRBV12-3 or TRBV12-4 with TRBJ1-5; D uncertain. This CDR3 has 13 residues. Trimming left V 2 bases short and J 4 bases short, with 6 bases between. The CDR3 sequence: CASSLLWNQPQHF. The DNA for the CDR3 is TGTGCCAGCAGTTTACTCTGGAATCAGCCCCAGCATTTT.

This clonotype showed up just a few times. This chain connects TRBV5-1 to TRBJ2-7; 7 bases align to TRBD1. The CDR3 is 14 residues long. Germline V gene lookup returns CDR1 SGHRS and CDR2 YFSETQ. The V gene end was trimmed by 0 bases and the J gene end by 5 bases; junction bases not matched to a gene: 5. CDR3: CASSLDRGEDEQYF. The CDR3 DNA reads as TGCGCCAGCAGCTTGGACAGGGGCGAGGACGAGCAGTACTTC.

The chain uses TRBV7-9 and TRBJ1-4; TRBD1 might be the D (6 bases). Per the germline V gene, CDR1 is SEHNR and CDR2 is FQNEAQ (reference sequence). V lost 2 bases and J lost 8, with 15 bases in between. This CDR3 has 15 residues. The chain's CDR3 is CASSLRDTLGEKLFF. The CDR3 DNA reads TGTGCCAGCAGCTTACGGGACACCCTGGGAGAAAAACTGTTTTTT. The variable domain in full, completed from reference TRBV7-9 and TRBJ1-4, reads DTGVSQNPRHKITKRGQNVTFRCDPISEHNRLYWYRQTLGQGPEFLTYFQNEAQLEKSRLLSDRFSAERPKGSFSTLEIQRTEQGDSAMYLCASSLRDTLGEKLFFGSGTQLSVL.

The rearrangement uses TRBV5-1 and TRBJ2-3; D might be TRBD2 (5 bases). Germline assignment: CDR1 SGHRS and CDR2 YFSETQ. Trimming shortened V by 7 bases and J by 5 bases, and 17 bases separated the two germline ends. The CDR3 runs to 14 residues. In nucleotides, the CDR3 is TGCGCCAGCGCGCCCGGAGCGGTCGTAGATACGCAGTATTTT. Translating it yields CASAPGAVVDTQYF.

This clonotype was recorded a few times. The V gene is TRBV20-1, the J gene TRBJ2-7, with D possibly being TRBD2 (5 bases). Germline loops: CDR1 DFQATT, CDR2 SNEGSKA (reference sequence). This CDR3 is built from 13 residues. V was clipped by 2 bases and J by 2 bases, with 10 bases between them. The CDR3 sequence is CSARPGSPYEQYF. In nucleotides, the CDR3 is TGCAGTGCTAGACCGGGATCCCCCTACGAGCAGTACTTC.

The V gene is TRBV27, the J gene TRBJ2-4, with D maybe TRBD1 (6 bases). CDR1 is MNHEY and CDR2 is SMNVEV in the germline V gene (reference sequence). The CDR3 is 12 amino acids. The V end lost 5 bases, the J end lost 7 bases, and 9 bases lay between the germline ends. CDR3 protein: CASSTGPNIQYF. The CDR3 DNA follows: TGTGCCAGCAGTACAGGGCCTAACATTCAGTACTTC.

This clonotype was seen a few times. This chain links TRBV30 with TRBJ1-5; the D is unclear. Between the trimmed V and J ends, which lost 0 bases and 0 bases, there was a span of 6 bases. This CDR3 comprises 14 residues. Germline assignment: CDR1 GTSNPN and CDR2 SVGIG (reference sequence). The CDR3 reads CAWSVDYSNQPQHF. The CDR3 nucleotides are TGTGCCTGGAGTGTAGATTATAGCAATCAGCCCCAGCATTTT.

This clonotype was recorded at least ten times. This chain links TRBV12-3 or TRBV12-4 with TRBJ2-2; tentatively, D is TRBD1 (5 bases). Trimming took off 5 bases at V and 8 bases at J, with 18 bases between the two ends. The CDR3 contains 15 residues. The DNA for the CDR3 is TGTGCCAGCAGTCCCGGACGGCTACAGGCTGGGGAGCTGTTTTTT. This codes for CASSPGRLQAGELFF.

The chain joins TRBV29-1 to TRBJ1-2, with TRBD1 matching over 8 bases. The trim removed 0 bases at V and 5 bases at J, leaving 5 bases unmatched. The length of the CDR3 is 14 residues. Germline CDR1 reads SQVTM; CDR2 reads ANQGSEA. CDR3 nucleotide sequence: TGCAGCGTTGAAGATGCGACAGGGGATTATGGCTACACCTTC. Translation gives CSVEDATGDYGYTF.

The table lists this clonotype with a few counts. V and J are TRBV20-1 and TRBJ1-1; D is ambiguous. The length of the CDR3 is 11 residues. The V gene lost 2 bases and the J gene lost 10 bases, with 11 bases spanning the gap. From germline, CDR1 is DFQATT and CDR2 SNEGSKA (reference sequence). CDR3 residues: CSARLGFLAFF. Here the CDR3 DNA reads TGCAGTGCTAGATTGGGCTTTCTAGCTTTCTTT.

This clonotype was picked up a small number of times. This chain connects TRBV5-1 to TRBJ2-7; D is uncertain. The germline V gene encodes CDR1 SGHRS and CDR2 YFSETQ. Trimming left V 0 bases short and J 6 bases short, with 13 bases between. The CDR3 spans 14 residues. The CDR3 region has the DNA TGCGCCAGCAGCTTGGAGGGCAGTTTGCGCGAGCAGTACTTC. It is translated as CASSLEGSLREQYF.

This clonotype has a handful of counts. V and J are TRBV3-1 and TRBJ2-2, with D unresolved. Trimming stripped 4 bases from V and 4 bases from J, with 10 bases between. Looked up from germline, CDR1 is LGHDT and CDR2 is YNNKEL (reference sequence). CDR3 length equals 14 residues. The CDR3 spells CASSRIESTGELFF. CDR3 bases: TGTGCCAGCAGCCGCATAGAATCCACCGGGGAGCTGTTTTTT.

This clonotype was seen repeatedly, ten times or more. The rearrangement links TRBV12-3 or TRBV12-4 to TRBJ1-4; TRBD1 matches at 8 bases. V was pared by 5 bases and J by 5 bases, with 7 bases of the junction left unmatched. The CDR3 totals 15 residues. CDR3 DNA sequence: TGTGCCAGCAGTCCTTGGACAGGGAGGAATGAAAAACTGTTTTTT. Its protein is CASSPWTGRNEKLFF.

This sequence joins TRBV2 and TRBJ2-1, with D unresolved. Germline assignment: CDR1 SNHLY and CDR2 FYNNEI. V gave up 4 bases and J gave up 5 bases, with 15 bases separating them. This CDR3 is 15 amino acids long. This CDR3 reads CASSVQRLDNNEQFF. CDR3 bases: TGTGCCAGCAGTGTTCAGCGACTCGATAACAATGAGCAGTTCTTC.

This clonotype was observed a few times. V gene TRBV4-2 combines with J gene TRBJ2-5, with 9 positions matching TRBD2. The J segment lost 4 bases and the V segment lost 1 base, leaving 10 bases of the junction unmatched. The CDR3 is 17 amino acids. The germline V gene encodes CDR1 LGHNA and CDR2 YNFKEQ. The CDR3 region has the DNA TGTGCCAGCAGCCAAGCCCCAGCGGGAGGCGAGGGAGAGACCCAGTACTTC. This translates into CASSQAPAGGEGETQYF.

The sample holds a few counts of this clonotype. This chain uses TRBV7-9 with TRBJ2-3, with TRBD2 matching 8 bases. V trimming: 1 base; J trimming: 0 bases; junction bases outside the gene matches: 3. This CDR3 spans 16 amino acids. Germline loops: CDR1 SEHNR, CDR2 FQNEAQ (reference sequence). The CDR3 DNA follows: TGTGCCAGCAGCTTAGAGGCTAGCGGGAGCACAGATACGCAGTATTTT. This sequence encodes CASSLEASGSTDTQYF.

This clonotype came up a few times. The chain links TRBV20-1 to TRBJ2-7, with TRBD1 identical over 7 bases. Germline V gives CDR1 DFQATT, CDR2 SNEGSKA (reference sequence). With 8 bases clipped from V and 7 bases from J, the junction kept 17 bases outside the gene matches. The CDR3 has 14 residues. The CDR3: CSPSQPGTVFEQYF. The CDR3 DNA is TGCAGTCCCTCTCAACCCGGGACAGTCTTTGAGCAGTACTTC.

This clonotype was counted only a few times. V usage is TRBV28 and J usage is TRBJ1-5, with D possibly matching TRBD1 (5 bases). CDR1 and CDR2 from the germline V gene are MDHEN and SYDVKM. V lost 6 bases and J 2 bases, leaving 11 bases between the germline ends. The CDR3 is 14 amino acids. The CDR3 bases are TGTGCCAGCAGGGGACCTAGGGGCAATCAGCCCCAGCATTTT. This encodes CASRGPRGNQPQHF.

This clonotype was detected a few times. The chain couples TRBV12-3 or TRBV12-4 to TRBJ2-7; 9 bases align to TRBD1. The junction had 4 bases not matched to a gene; V was cut back by 4 bases and J by 6 bases. The CDR3 is 13 residues long. The CDR3 sequence is CASSSGTGREQYF. The CDR3, as DNA: TGTGCCAGCAGTTCCGGGACAGGGCGCGAGCAGTACTTC.

The rearrangement joins TRBV9 to TRBJ2-1; no clear D gene. Trimming took off 0 bases at V and 7 bases at J, with 11 bases between the two ends. The CDR3 spans 14 residues. The germline CDR1 and CDR2 sequences are SGDLS and YYNGEE. In DNA, the CDR3 is TGTGCCAGCAGCGTAGCTACTTTGAGGAATGAGCAGTTCTTC. This encodes CASSVATLRNEQFF.

This clonotype was observed a handful of times. The DNA of the CDR3 is TGTGCCAGCAGTTTATATCGGATTTACAATGAGCAGTTCTTC. As protein: CASSLYRIYNEQFF. The chain has TRBV28 and TRBJ2-1; D remains unclear. Germline V gives CDR1 MDHEN, CDR2 SYDVKM. Between the trimmed V and J ends, which lost 1 base and 4 bases, there was a span of 8 bases. The CDR3 consists of 14 residues. Full variable domain (missing parts from reference TRBV28 and TRBJ2-1): DVKVTQSSRYLVKRTGEKVFLECVQDMDHENMFWYRQDPGLGLRLIYFSYDVKMKEKGDIPEGYSVSREKKERFSLILESASTNQTSMYLCASSLYRIYNEQFFGPGTRLTVL.

The genes are TRBV3-1 and TRBJ2-3; 7 bases fit TRBD2. After removal of 10 bases from V and 1 base from J, the junction contained 2 bases not matched to a gene. Germline CDR1 is LGHDT and CDR2 is YNNKEL (reference sequence). The CDR3 runs 12 residues. The CDR3 DNA reads TGTGCCACCGCGGGGGGCACAGATACGCAGTATTTT. This sequence encodes CATAGGTDTQYF.